Sequencing of this T cell receptor beta chain was carried out in a study of OX40 agonist ivuxolimab in advanced cancers. On the study more broadly: The eligibility criteria allowed prior anti-PD-1, anti-PD-L1 or anti-CTLA-4 therapy, and under 50% had some. General study points: Low normalized T-cell clonal expansion also characterized some of the nonresponders. CD4+ and CD8+ blood T cells expanded clonally by week 6 at 0.1 to 3.0 mg/kg.

A word on this clone: Antigen specificity is unknown.

Assay: immunoSEQ multiplex PCR; the TCRdb copy retains only in-frame clones and omits some. This table holds some 77,000 clones, approximately 92% found once. Drawing of blood for sampling happened at baseline, at cycle 4 day 1, and at cycle 7 day 1. This CDR3 contains 16 residues. Trimming took off 5 bases at V and 1 base at J, with 16 bases between the two ends. Germline CDR1 is MDHEN and CDR2 is SYDVKM. The clonotype was recovered from an adult with an advanced solid tumor such as melanoma, head and neck, liver or kidney cancer. This chain connects TRBV28 to TRBJ2-3; weak D call: TRBD1 (6 bases). The sequencing used CD4+ or CD8+ T cells sorted from blood, collected in a trial of the OX40 agonist ivuxolimab. CDR3 region: CASSARGQSGTDTQYF. The CDR3 nucleotides are TGTGCCAGCAGTGCCCGTGGACAGTCTGGCACAGATACGCAGTATTTT.